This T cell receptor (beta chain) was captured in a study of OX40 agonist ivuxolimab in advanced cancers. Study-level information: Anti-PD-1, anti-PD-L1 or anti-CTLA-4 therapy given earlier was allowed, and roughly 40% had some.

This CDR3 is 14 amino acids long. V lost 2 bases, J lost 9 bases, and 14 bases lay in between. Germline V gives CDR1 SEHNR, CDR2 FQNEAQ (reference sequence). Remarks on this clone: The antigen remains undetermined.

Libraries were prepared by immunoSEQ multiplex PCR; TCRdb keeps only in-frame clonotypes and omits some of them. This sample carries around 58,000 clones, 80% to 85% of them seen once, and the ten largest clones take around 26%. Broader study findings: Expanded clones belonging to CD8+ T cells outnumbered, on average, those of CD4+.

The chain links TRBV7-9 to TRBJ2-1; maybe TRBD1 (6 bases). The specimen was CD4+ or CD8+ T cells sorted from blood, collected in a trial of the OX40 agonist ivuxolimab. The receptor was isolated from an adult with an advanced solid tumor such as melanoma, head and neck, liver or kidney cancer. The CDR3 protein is CASSLNQGFGEQFF. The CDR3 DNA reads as TGTGCCAGCAGCTTAAACCAGGGGTTTGGTGAGCAGTTCTTC.